The clone carrying this TCR beta chain came up a few times. The target antigen is unknown. This entry belongs to a study of cytomegalovirus exposure and HLA in healthy donors. Findings of the study overall: A later analysis appeared to link common viral pathogens to several of the most significant clusters. In vitro testing confirmed a few CMV-associated chains as specific for CMV antigens. Altogether, 150 or so TCR beta chains were recorded as cytomegalovirus-associated.

The CDR3 covers 13 residues. Germline V gives CDR1 SEHNR, CDR2 FQNEAQ (reference sequence). The V end was cut by 5 bases, the J end by 3 bases, with 10 bases between. The PCR made use of 60 Vbeta and 13 Jbeta primers. Some clones are missing from TCRdb's copy, which holds only in-frame ones; the method was immunoSEQ multiplex PCR. The sample consists of 93,000 or so clones, approximately 79% of them appearing once. This chain links TRBV7-9 with TRBJ1-1, with TRBD1 as a possible D gene (5 bases). The TCR originated in a man in his fifties in good health and CMV-seropositive. Sequencing was done on a sample of PBMCs. CDR3 bases: TGTGCCAGCAGCCACGACAGCCACACTGAAGCTTTCTTT. Translating gives CASSHDSHTEAFF.